This TCR beta chain was profiled in a study of blood T cell repertoires in COVID-19. Looking at the study overall: Both acute and convalescent COVID-19 samples were obtained from the United States, Italy and Spain.

This clone was observed a single time. As handled by the study authors: Quantification of nucleated cells was approximated via reference gene primer amplification. Generated by immunoSEQ multiplex PCR, the TCRdb table keeps only in-frame clones and is missing some. V and J calls and clone size are those listed in that table; D and trimming were worked out from the DNA. The table shows tens of thousands of clones, with roughly 86% occurring only once. The CDR3 loop spans 15 amino acids. Germline V lookup: CDR1 SGHTA, CDR2 FQGNSA. The ends lost 5 bases at V and 9 bases at J; junction bases unmatched: 7.

The sequence was obtained from a human donor in a cohort sampled during active COVID-19. The source material was peripheral blood. The chain couples TRBV7-2 to TRBJ2-1; 13 bases align to TRBD2. The chain's CDR3 is CASSPGLAGRGEQFF. CDR3 DNA sequence: TGTGCCAGCAGCCCGGGACTAGCGGGACGGGGTGAGCAGTTCTTC. Using reference TRBV7-2 and TRBJ2-1 for the parts outside the CDR3, the full variable domain is GAGVSQSPSNKVTEKGKDVELRCDPISGHTALYWYRQSLGQGLEFLIYFQGNSAPDKSGLPSDRFSAERTGGSVSTLTIQRTQQEDSAVYLCASSPGLAGRGEQFFGPGTRLTVL.